The subject of this entry is one TCR beta chain. Its cognate antigen is unknown. These data are taken from a study of shared clonotypes between healthy human individuals. Study results and limitations: Researchers sampled only blood; tissue repertoires likely differ.

The CDR3 extends over 13 amino acids. Trimming took off 1 base at V and 3 bases at J, with 6 bases between the two ends. Germline V CDR1 and CDR2: MDHEN, SYDVKM. CD45RA+ naive and CD45RA-negative memory subsets were separated from CD4+ cells. The material for each subset, its genomic DNA, was split evenly across several immunoSEQ plates. This table comes from immunoSEQ multiplex PCR, and its TCRdb copy is limited to in-frame clones, with some not included. Among some 2.3 million clones listed, over 90% were seen once. The rearrangement joins TRBV28 to TRBJ1-1; D ambiguous. The sample comprised naive CD4+ T cells from PBMCs. Subset in this sample: CD45RA+ positively selected. This TCR derives from a man between 18 and 35 years old in good health. Some clones in this sample may be carry-over from other donors' samples. This CDR3 is CASSLLVYTEAFF. DNA for the CDR3: TGTGCCAGCAGTTTATTAGTTTACACTGAAGCTTTCTTT.